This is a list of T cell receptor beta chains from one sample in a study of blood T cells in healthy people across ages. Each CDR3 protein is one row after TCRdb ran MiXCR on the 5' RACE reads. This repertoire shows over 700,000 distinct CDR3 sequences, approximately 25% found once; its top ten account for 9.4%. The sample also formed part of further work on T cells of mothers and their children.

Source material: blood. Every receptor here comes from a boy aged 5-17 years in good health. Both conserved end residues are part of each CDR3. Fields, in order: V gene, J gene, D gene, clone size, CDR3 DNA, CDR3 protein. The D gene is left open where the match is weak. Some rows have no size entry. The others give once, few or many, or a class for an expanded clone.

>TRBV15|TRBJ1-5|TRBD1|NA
TGTGCCACCAGCAGACGACGGGACAGGGGAAGCAATCAGCCCCAGCATTTT
CATSRRRDRGSNQPQHF
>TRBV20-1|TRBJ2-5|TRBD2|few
TGCAGTGCTAACCAGGGAGGGGTCGAGACCCAGTACTTC
CSANQGGVETQYF
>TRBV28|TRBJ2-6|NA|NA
TGTGCCAGCAGGCCGGGATCCGGGTCTGGGGCCAACGTCCTGACTTTC
CASRPGSGSGANVLTF
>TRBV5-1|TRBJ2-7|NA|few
TGCGCCAGCAGCGGGGGGTCAGACTCCTACGAGCAGTACTTC
CASSGGSDSYEQYF
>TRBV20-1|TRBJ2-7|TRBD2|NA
TGCAGTGCTCGTCTAGCGGGAGCCCCGTCGGGGTACGAGCAGTACTTC
CSARLAGAPSGYEQYF
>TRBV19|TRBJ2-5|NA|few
TGTGCCAGTAGGCCTGTAAGTCAAGAGACCCAGTACTTC
CASRPVSQETQYF
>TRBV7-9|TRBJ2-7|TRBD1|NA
TGTGCCAGCAGCCCTGGGGACAGGGGTGACGACGAGCAGTACTTC
CASSPGDRGDDEQYF
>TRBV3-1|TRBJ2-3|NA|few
TGTGCCAGCAGCCAAGCACTAGAAATCACAGATACGCAGTATTTT
CASSQALEITDTQYF
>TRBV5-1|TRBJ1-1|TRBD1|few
TGCGCCAGCAGCTTGGCCGACAGGGCGACTGAAGCTTTCTTT
CASSLADRATEAFF
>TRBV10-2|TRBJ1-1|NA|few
TGCGCCAGCACCGGCGACATGCCCGGAGGGGAAGCTTTCTTT
CASTGDMPGGEAFF
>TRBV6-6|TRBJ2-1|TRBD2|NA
TGTGCCAGCAGTTACGGGAGCGGGATCTCCTACAATGAGCAGTTCTTC
CASSYGSGISYNEQFF
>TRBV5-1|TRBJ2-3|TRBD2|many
TGTGCCAGCAGCTTAGCGGGGAGCACAGATACGCAGTATTTT
CASSLAGSTDTQYF
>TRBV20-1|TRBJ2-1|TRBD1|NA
TGCAGTGCTAGAGAGGTGACAGGGGGCAATGAGCAGTTCTTC
CSAREVTGGNEQFF
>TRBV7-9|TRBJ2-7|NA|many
TGTGCCAGCAGTTTAGGGGCAGGTGGGTACGAGCAGTACTTC
CASSLGAGGYEQYF
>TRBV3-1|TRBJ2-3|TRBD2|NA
TGTGCCAGCAGCCAGGGACTAGCGGGGGGGCCCTTCTCAGATACGCAGTATTTT
CASSQGLAGGPFSDTQYF
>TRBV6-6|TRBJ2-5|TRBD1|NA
TGTGCCTCCCAGTTCCGGAAAGGGGGCAACCAAGAGACCCAGTACTTC
CASQFRKGGNQETQYF
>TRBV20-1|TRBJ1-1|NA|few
TGCAGTGCTTACACTACAGAGAACACTGAAGCTTTCTTT
CSAYTTENTEAFF
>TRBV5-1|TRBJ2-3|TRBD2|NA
TGCGCCAGCAGCGCGGGGGAGCGGGGAAGCACAGATACGCAGTATTTT
CASSAGERGSTDTQYF
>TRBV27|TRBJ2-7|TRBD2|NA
TGTGCCAGCAGTTTGGCTAGCGGGTTCTACGAGCAGTACTTC
CASSLASGFYEQYF
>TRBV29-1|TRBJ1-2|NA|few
TGCAGCGCGGGGTTTTCGGACTATGGCTACACCTTC
CSAGFSDYGYTF
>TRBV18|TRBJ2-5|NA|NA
TGTGCCAGCTCACCTCTCGGACTCATGCAAGAGACCCAGTACTTC
CASSPLGLMQETQYF
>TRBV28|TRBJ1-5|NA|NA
TGTGCCAGCAGTTTCAGGGGTTCTCAGCCCCAGCATTTT
CASSFRGSQPQHF
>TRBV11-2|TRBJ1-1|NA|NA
TGTGCCAGCAGCTTGTGGGGCATGGACACTGAAGCTTTCTTT
CASSLWGMDTEAFF
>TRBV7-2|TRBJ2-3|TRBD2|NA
TGTGCCAGCAGCCAGGGACTAGCGGGGGAGGCGCAGTATTTT
CASSQGLAGEAQYF
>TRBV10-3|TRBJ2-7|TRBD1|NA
TGTGCCATCAGTGAGGAGGAGGAGACAGGGTCCTACGAGCAGTACTTC
CAISEEEETGSYEQYF
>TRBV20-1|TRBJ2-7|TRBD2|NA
TGCAGTGCTAGGCAGACTAGCGGAAGTCCTTTAAAGCAGTACTTC
CSARQTSGSPLKQYF
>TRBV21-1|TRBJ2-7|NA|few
TGTGCCAGCAGCAACAGGGGACCCTCCTACGAGCAGTACTTC
CASSNRGPSYEQYF
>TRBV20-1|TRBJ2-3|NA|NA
TGCAGTGCTACCACGGGCCACACAGATACGCAGTATTTT
CSATTGHTDTQYF
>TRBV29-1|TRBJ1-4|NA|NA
TGCAGCGTTGAAGATGGTCAGACCGCAACTAATGAAAAACTGTTTTTT
CSVEDGQTATNEKLFF
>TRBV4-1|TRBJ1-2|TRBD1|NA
TGCGCCAGCAGCCAAGGGGGGACAGGGGGGAAAACTAACTATGGCTACACCTTC
CASSQGGTGGKTNYGYTF
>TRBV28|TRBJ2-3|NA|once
TGTGCCAGCAGTTTCGAGCAGGACGGGGATACGCAGTATTTT
CASSFEQDGDTQYF
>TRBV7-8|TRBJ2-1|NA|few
TGTGCCAGCAGCTTAGGGAACATACAGGGCCTGTATTACAATGAGCAGTTCTTC
CASSLGNIQGLYYNEQFF
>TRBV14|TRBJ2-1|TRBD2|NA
TGTGCCAGCAGCCAACGACTAGCGGGAAACAATGAGCAGTTCTTC
CASSQRLAGNNEQFF
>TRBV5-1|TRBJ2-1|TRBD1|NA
TGCGCCAGCAGCTCCGAGTGGGCAGGGGGTCGCGATGAGCAGTTCTTC
CASSSEWAGGRDEQFF
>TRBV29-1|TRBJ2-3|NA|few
TGCAGCGTTGAAGATTACCGCTCTAGCACAGATACGCAGTATTTT
CSVEDYRSSTDTQYF
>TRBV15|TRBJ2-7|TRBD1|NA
TGTGCCACCAGCAGAGTTGAGGGGGCGGAAGAGCAGTACTTC
CATSRVEGAEEQYF
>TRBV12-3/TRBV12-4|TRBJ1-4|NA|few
TGTGACAGCAGTTGGTCCCTGCAGAATGAAAAACTGTTTTTT
CDSSWSLQNEKLFF
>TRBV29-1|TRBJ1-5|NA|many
TGCAGCGTTCGGGACAGCAATCAGCCCCAGCATTTT
CSVRDSNQPQHF
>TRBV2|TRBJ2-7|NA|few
TGTGCCAGCAGGAGGACCTACTTCTACGAGCAGTACTTC
CASRRTYFYEQYF
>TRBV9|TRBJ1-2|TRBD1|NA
TGTGCCAGCAGCGTCAGTCCGACAGGGAACTATGGCTACACCTTC
CASSVSPTGNYGYTF
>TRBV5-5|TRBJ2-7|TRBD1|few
TGTGCCAGCTCCCGAAGATGGGGACAGGACTACTACGAGCAGTACTTC
CASSRRWGQDYYEQYF
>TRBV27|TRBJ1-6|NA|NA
TGTGCCAGCAGTTTATATCGATCACCCCTCCACTTT
CASSLYRSPLHF